These T cell receptor beta chains were read from a single sample in a study of post-analysis software for immune sequencing data. TCRdb reprocessed the PCR reads via MiXCR and lists one record per CDR3 protein. The table lists 740,000 or so distinct CDR3 sequences, about 53% of them singletons. Input material: blood. Receptors originate from a girl aged 10-17 years with multiple sclerosis. The CDR3 runs from the conserved cysteine through the conserved F or W. A D gene is named only where the DNA matches it firmly. Size is stated for part of the rows, as once, few or many counts, or as a class when the clone is expanded.

CDR3: CASSLRNSPGDTQYF
DNA: TGTGCCAGCAGCCTTAGGAATTCTCCCGGGGATACGCAGTATTTT
size: few
V: TRBV3-1
D: .
J: TRBJ2-3

CDR3: CATSRDSMITDTQYF
DNA: TGTGCCACCAGCAGAGACTCTATGATCACAGATACGCAGTATTTT
size: .
V: TRBV15
D: .
J: TRBJ2-3

CDR3: CASSLTSGGPYEQYF
DNA: TGTGCCAGCAGTTTGACTAGCGGGGGACCCTACGAGCAGTACTTC
size: .
V: TRBV7-3
D: TRBD2
J: TRBJ2-7

CDR3: CASPERSRTNYGYTF
DNA: TGTGCCAGCCCTGAAAGGAGTCGGACTAACTATGGCTACACCTTC
size: .
V: TRBV2
D: .
J: TRBJ1-2

CDR3: CASRMGGETQYF
DNA: TGTGCCAGCAGGATGGGGGGAGAGACCCAGTACTTC
size: .
V: TRBV11-2
D: .
J: TRBJ2-5

CDR3: CASSPRPDTEAFF
DNA: TGTGCCAGCTCACCACGGCCCGACACTGAAGCTTTCTTT
size: .
V: TRBV18
D: .
J: TRBJ1-1

CDR3: CSVGQTSYEQYF
DNA: TGCAGCGTTGGCCAGACCTCCTACGAGCAGTACTTC
size: few
V: TRBV29-1
D: .
J: TRBJ2-7

CDR3: CSVRTGASYEQYF
DNA: TGCAGCGTCCGGACAGGGGCCTCCTACGAGCAGTACTTC
size: many
V: TRBV29-1
D: TRBD1
J: TRBJ2-7

CDR3: CASSQRGAKNIQYF
DNA: TGTGCCAGCAGCCAACGGGGCGCCAAAAACATTCAGTACTTC
size: .
V: TRBV3-1
D: .
J: TRBJ2-4

CDR3: CASSFSVLEQFF
DNA: TGTGCCAGCAGTTTTTCTGTGCTTGAGCAGTTCTTC
size: .
V: TRBV12-3/TRBV12-4
D: .
J: TRBJ2-1